Shown below are 29 T cell receptor beta chains from a single sample sequenced in a study of identical twins. TCRdb reprocessed the 5' RACE reads with MiXCR, giving one entry per CDR3 protein. The sample lists some 460,000 distinct CDR3 sequences; approximately 14% were seen once. This same sample was also part of a study on yellow fever vaccine responses in identical twins.

What was sequenced was CD4+ T cells sorted from blood. These receptors were taken from a woman between 18 and 29 years old in good health.

The rearrangement uses TRBV7-9 and TRBJ2-3; 7 bases agree with TRBD1. J was trimmed by 3 bases and V by 6 bases; bases with no gene match: 6. There are 14 residues in the CDR3. Germline V CDR1 and CDR2: SEHNR, FQNEAQ (reference sequence). The CDR3, as DNA: TGTGCCAGCAGATGGGACAGCGGAACAGATACGCAGTATTTT. Residues: CASRWDSGTDTQYF. The full variable domain, its missing parts supplied by reference TRBV7-9 and TRBJ2-3, is DTGVSQNPRHKITKRGQNVTFRCDPISEHNRLYWYRQTLGQGPEFLTYFQNEAQLEKSRLLSDRFSAERPKGSFSTLEIQRTEQGDSAMYLCASRWDSGTDTQYFGPGTRLTVL.

The chain employs TRBV6-2 or TRBV6-3 and TRBJ1-1, with 7 nucleotides matching TRBD1. Trimming removed 6 bases from V and 2 bases from J; junction bases left unmatched: 3. Germline CDR1 MNHEY, CDR2 SVGEGT. CDR3 length: 13 residues. The CDR3 region is CASRRQGNTEAFF. In nucleotides, the CDR3 is TGTGCCAGCAGAAGACAGGGAAACACTGAAGCTTTCTTT.

The V and J genes are TRBV28 and TRBJ2-7; perhaps TRBD1 as D (6 bases). CDR1 MDHEN and CDR2 SYDVKM come from the germline V gene. This CDR3 spans 13 amino acids. Between the trimmed V and J ends, which lost 6 bases and 5 bases, there was a span of 14 bases. This chain's CDR3 is CASRVGRGNEQYF. In DNA form, the CDR3 reads TGTGCCAGCAGGGTGGGCAGGGGTAACGAGCAGTACTTC. Supplemented by reference TRBV28 and TRBJ2-7, the full variable domain reads DVKVTQSSRYLVKRTGEKVFLECVQDMDHENMFWYRQDPGLGLRLIYFSYDVKMKEKGDIPEGYSVSREKKERFSLILESASTNQTSMYLCASRVGRGNEQYFGPGTRLTVT.

The chain joins TRBV7-2 to TRBJ2-2, with no clear D. The CDR3 consists of 13 residues. V lost 5 bases and J 8 bases, leaving 12 bases between the germline ends. Germline V gene data show CDR1 as SGHTA and CDR2 as FQGNSA. CDR3 DNA sequence: TGTGCCAGCAGCGGAACGGTTACTGGGGAGCTGTTTTTT. Amino acids: CASSGTVTGELFF. The whole variable domain, remainder taken from reference TRBV7-2 and TRBJ2-2, is GAGVSQSPSNKVTEKGKDVELRCDPISGHTALYWYRQSLGQGLEFLIYFQGNSAPDKSGLPSDRFSAERTGGSVSTLTIQRTQQEDSAVYLCASSGTVTGELFFGEGSRLTVL.

This clonotype was observed a handful of times. In DNA, the CDR3 is TGTGCCACCAGGGTCTCAGGGAAAAAAAACATTCAGTACTTC. This sequence encodes CATRVSGKKNIQYF. V gene TRBV15 combines with J gene TRBJ2-4; D possibly corresponds to TRBD1 (5 bases). V dropped 6 bases and J dropped 4 bases, with 13 bases sitting between them. Looked up from germline, CDR1 is LNHNV and CDR2 is YYDKDF (reference sequence). The CDR3 loop spans 14 amino acids.

The chain is built from TRBV30 and TRBJ1-4; 10 bases match TRBD1. J gave up 8 bases and V 3 bases, and 6 bases lay outside the gene matches. CDR1 and CDR2 (germline): GTSNPN, SVGIG (reference sequence). This CDR3 comprises 14 residues. CDR3: CAWRGTGESEKLFF. For the CDR3, the DNA is TGTGCCTGGAGGGGGACAGGGGAGAGCGAAAAACTGTTTTTT. Filled out from reference TRBV30 and TRBJ1-4, the complete variable domain reads SQTIHQWPATLVQPVGSPLSLECTVEGTSNPNLYWYRQAAGRGLQLLFYSVGIGQISSEVPQNLSASRPQDRQFILSSKKLLLSDSGFYLCAWRGTGESEKLFFGSGTQLSVL.

This clonotype came up many times. The chain couples TRBV29-1 to TRBJ1-4; D is ambiguous. The CDR3 extends over 13 amino acids. Germline values: CDR1 SQVTM, CDR2 ANQGSEA. With 7 bases removed from V and 8 bases from J, the gap between germline ends came to 17 bases. CDR3 region: CSAVKILGEKLFF. The DNA of the CDR3 is TGCAGCGCTGTAAAGATCCTGGGAGAAAAACTGTTTTTT. The full variable domain, with the rest looked up from reference TRBV29-1 and TRBJ1-4, is SAVISQKPSRDICQRGTSLTIQCQVDSQVTMMFWYRQQPGQSLTLIATANQGSEATYESGFVIDKFPISRPNLTFSTLTVSNMSPEDSSIYLCSAVKILGEKLFFGSGTQLSVL.

The V and J genes are TRBV6-5 and TRBJ2-3; D remains ambiguous. Germline loops: CDR1 MNHEY, CDR2 SVGAGI. This CDR3 has 14 amino acids. V dropped 0 bases and J dropped 2 bases, with 6 bases sitting between them. CDR3 coding DNA: TGTGCCAGCAGTTACTCCGGGTACACAGATACGCAGTATTTT. Translating it yields CASSYSGYTDTQYF.

This clonotype came up many times. The rearrangement joins TRBV12-3 or TRBV12-4 to TRBJ2-3; the D is unclear. The V end lost 4 bases, the J end lost 12 bases, and 11 bases lay between the germline ends. CDR3 length equals 11 residues. CDR3 coding DNA: TGTGCCAGCAGTTCCGCCGTGATCCAGTATTTT. Amino acids: CASSSAVIQYF.

The chain recombines TRBV6-2 or TRBV6-3 with TRBJ2-1, with 9 bases identical to TRBD1. CDR1 and CDR2 (germline): MNHEY, SVGEGT. The ends lost 6 bases at V and 0 bases at J; junction bases unmatched: 15. The CDR3 loop spans 19 amino acids. The DNA for the CDR3 is TGTGCCAGCAGCCCCGGGGACAGGGCGATCGGAATCTCCTACAATGAGCAGTTCTTC. This sequence encodes CASSPGDRAIGISYNEQFF.

This clonotype was detected only a few times. V gene TRBV12-3 or TRBV12-4 combines with J gene TRBJ2-5; 7 nucleotides align to TRBD1. This CDR3 is built from 14 residues. Trimming took 3 bases from V and 1 from J; bases not matched to a gene: 2. CDR3 protein: CASSFRGLQETQYF. CDR3 DNA: TGTGCCAGCAGTTTTAGGGGGCTCCAAGAGACCCAGTACTTC.

This clonotype has a handful of counts. The chain is built from TRBV12-3 or TRBV12-4 and TRBJ2-1; no reliable D call. The V end was cut by 2 bases, the J end by 0 bases, with 11 bases between. The CDR3 consists of 16 residues. CDR3 in amino acids: CASSLSRISSYNEQFF. The DNA of the CDR3 is TGTGCCAGCAGTTTAAGTCGGATAAGCTCCTACAATGAGCAGTTCTTC.

The J gene is TRBJ2-1, the V gene TRBV12-3 or TRBV12-4, with 9 bases that match TRBD1. The CDR3 is 13 amino acids. J was trimmed by 8 bases and V by 5 bases; bases with no gene match: 4. This chain's CDR3 is CASSRDRADEQFF. CDR3 nucleotide sequence: TGTGCCAGCAGTCGGGACAGGGCCGATGAGCAGTTCTTC.

This clonotype has ten or more counts. CDR3 region: CSVEETQYF. CDR3 in DNA: TGCAGCGTTGAAGAGACCCAGTACTTC. V gene TRBV29-1 combines with J gene TRBJ2-5; D remains ambiguous. V was clipped by 0 bases and J by 7 bases, with 0 bases between them. The CDR3 contains 9 residues. Germline loops: CDR1 SQVTM, CDR2 ANQGSEA.

The table lists this clonotype with a few counts. This sequence joins TRBV7-9 and TRBJ2-7; D is unclear. Germline V CDR1 and CDR2: SEHNR, FQNEAQ (reference sequence). Trimming left V 8 bases short and J 2 bases short, with 16 bases between. The CDR3 totals 14 residues. CDR3: CASRLGDGTYEQYF. CDR3 bases: TGTGCCAGCCGCCTAGGAGACGGTACCTACGAGCAGTACTTC.

V is TRBV20-1 and J is TRBJ2-3, with TRBD1 as a possible D gene (6 bases). The CDR3 is made up of 11 amino acids. V was trimmed by 5 bases and J by 5 bases, leaving 8 bases between them. Germline V gene lookup returns CDR1 DFQATT and CDR2 SNEGSKA (reference sequence). The CDR3 DNA reads TGCAGTGCTTGCAGGGGAGATACGCAGTATTTT. This encodes CSACRGDTQYF.

The rearrangement uses TRBV5-1 and TRBJ2-5, with TRBD2 identical over 8 bases. J gave up 3 bases and V 2 bases, and 6 bases lay outside the gene matches. This CDR3 contains 15 residues. The germline CDR1 and CDR2 sequences are SGHRS and YFSETQ. The CDR3 region is CASSFSGGTKETQYF. As DNA, the CDR3 is TGCGCCAGCAGCTTTTCGGGGGGGACCAAAGAGACCCAGTACTTC.

This clonotype was detected a few times. The V and J genes are TRBV3-1 and TRBJ2-5, with D tentatively TRBD2 (6 bases). The V end was cut by 10 bases, the J end by 12 bases, with 18 bases between. The CDR3 spans 11 residues. Germline CDR1 LGHDT, CDR2 YNNKEL (reference sequence). CDR3 in amino acids: CATAASGEEYF. In DNA, the CDR3 is TGTGCCACAGCAGCCAGTGGGGAGGAGTACTTC.

The chain carries TRBV14 and TRBJ2-1; D is possibly TRBD2 (6 bases). The CDR3 is made up of 15 amino acids. From germline, CDR1 is SGHDN and CDR2 FVKESK. V gave up 1 base and J gave up 4 bases, with 11 bases separating them. The CDR3 region is CASSQATGRYNEQFF. CDR3 nucleotide sequence: TGTGCCAGCAGCCAAGCCACCGGGAGATACAATGAGCAGTTCTTC.

This clonotype was seen at least ten times. The chain uses TRBV12-3 or TRBV12-4 and TRBJ2-2, with TRBD2 identical over 13 bases. The CDR3 is 17 amino acids. V lost 1 base, J lost 5 bases, and 4 bases stayed unmatched. The CDR3 protein is CASSLGLAGGVTGELFF. The DNA of the CDR3 is TGTGCCAGCAGTTTAGGACTAGCGGGAGGTGTAACCGGGGAGCTGTTTTTT.

This clonotype was detected only a few times. As DNA, the CDR3 is TGTGCCAGCAGTTTATCTAGTTACACAGATACGCAGTATTTT. Protein sequence: CASSLSSYTDTQYF. The rearrangement joins TRBV28 to TRBJ2-3, with D unresolved. Germline loops: CDR1 MDHEN, CDR2 SYDVKM. V lost 1 base to trimming and J lost 2 bases, with 7 bases between them. The CDR3 contains 14 residues.

The chain carries TRBV11-2 and TRBJ2-7, with D possibly being TRBD1 (5 bases). Trimming took off 1 base at V and 3 bases at J, with 16 bases between the two ends. Germline V gene data show CDR1 as SGHAT and CDR2 as FQNNGV. The length of the CDR3 is 16 residues. The CDR3 nucleotides read TGTGCCAGCAGCTTAGGGGGAACAGGACCCAACTACGAGCAGTACTTC. As protein: CASSLGGTGPNYEQYF.

The chain uses TRBV15 and TRBJ1-3; unclear D gene. The CDR3 is 19 amino acids. The V and J ends lost 0 bases and 2 bases respectively, with 20 bases between them. From germline, CDR1 is LNHNV and CDR2 YYDKDF (reference sequence). Here the CDR3 reads CATSRDPRLGLVTGNTIYF. The CDR3 DNA is TGTGCCACCAGCAGAGATCCCCGGCTAGGCCTTGTTACTGGAAACACCATATATTTT.

This clonotype was seen many times. CDR3 bases: TGCAGCGTGCTCGGGACTAGCGGGTACAATGAGCAGTTCTTC. The encoded protein is CSVLGTSGYNEQFF. The chain combines TRBV29-1 with TRBJ2-1; 12 bases are a match to TRBD2. The CDR3 sequence is 14 residues long. The germline gives CDR1 SQVTM, CDR2 ANQGSEA. J lost 4 bases, V lost 6 bases, and 4 bases had no gene match.

The V gene is TRBV28, the J gene TRBJ2-3; D remains ambiguous. Germline V lookup: CDR1 MDHEN, CDR2 SYDVKM. The CDR3 spans 15 residues. Trimming removed 1 base at V and 5 bases at J, with 13 bases between. The CDR3 region is CASSLSGSGLDTQYF. The DNA for the CDR3 is TGTGCCAGCAGTTTATCGGGCTCTGGTCTAGATACGCAGTATTTT. Full variable domain (missing parts from reference TRBV28 and TRBJ2-3): DVKVTQSSRYLVKRTGEKVFLECVQDMDHENMFWYRQDPGLGLRLIYFSYDVKMKEKGDIPEGYSVSREKKERFSLILESASTNQTSMYLCASSLSGSGLDTQYFGPGTRLTVL.

This CDR3 reads CASAPGLLHYEQYF. The CDR3 nucleotides are TGTGCCAGCGCCCCGGGACTACTCCACTACGAGCAGTACTTC. The chain couples TRBV12-3 or TRBV12-4 to TRBJ2-7; 7 nucleotides match TRBD2. V was clipped by 8 bases and J by 3 bases; unmatched bases: 10. The length of the CDR3 is 14 residues.

V is TRBV4-1 and J is TRBJ2-1; 7 bases fit TRBD2. V was clipped by 4 bases and J by 10 bases; unmatched bases: 4. CDR1 is MGHRA, CDR2 YSYEKL, per germline. The CDR3 loop spans 12 amino acids. CDR3 sequence: CASSRWGGEQFF. In nucleotides, the CDR3 is TGCGCCAGCAGCCGTTGGGGAGGGGAGCAGTTCTTC.

This clonotype was observed a handful of times. The J gene is TRBJ2-7, the V gene TRBV27; the D is unclear. CDR3 length: 15 residues. The germline CDR1 and CDR2 sequences are MNHEY and SMNVEV (reference sequence). V was trimmed by 3 bases and J by 4 bases, leaving 16 bases between them. For the CDR3, the DNA is TGTGCCAGCAGTTTTCCCGGAACAGCTCAATACGAGCAGTACTTC. It specifies CASSFPGTAQYEQYF.

The V gene is TRBV7-2, the J gene TRBJ2-6; a weak D match, TRBD2 (5 bases). This CDR3 has 16 amino acids. Germline V gene data show CDR1 as SGHTA and CDR2 as FQGNSA. V was clipped by 4 bases and J by 0 bases, with 10 bases between them. Here the CDR3 DNA reads TGTGCCAGCAGCTCCTCCGGGAACTCTGGGGCCAACGTCCTGACTTTC. This sequence encodes CASSSSGNSGANVLTF.